The sequence of this TCR beta chain was determined in a study of human T cells and chemical hapten exposure. Study as a whole: Each week of the approximately 23-week study, patients had diphenylcyclopropenone applied to the scalp. General study points: No shift was seen in TCRs above 1 in 1000 frequency with DPC sensitization.

Time point: patch test 1, 2 weeks after DPC sensitization. Treatment specified: therapeutic diphenylcyclopropenone sensitization with weekly scalp DPC. It was the library that attached unique molecular identifiers to individual cDNA molecules. One entry per CDR3 protein, called by TCRdb with MiXCR from the RACE reads. The data contain about 380,000 distinct CDR3 sequences, nearly 5% of them seen just once; the ten biggest clones take up under 3%. In the case of this clonotype: Its antigen is still unknown.

Germline CDR1 reads GTSNPN; CDR2 reads SVGIG (reference sequence). The CDR3 loop spans 12 amino acids. The ends lost 8 bases at V and 8 bases at J; junction bases unmatched: 8. The origin of this receptor is a woman in her 50s with alopecia areata. Some clones in this sample may be carry-over from other donors' samples. The chain couples TRBV30 to TRBJ1-2; TRBD1 aligns across 10 bases. Sample: whole blood, taken in connection with sensitization to the hapten diphenylcyclopropenone (DPC). The CDR3 spells CARSGTGVGYTF. CDR3 nucleotide sequence: TGTGCCCGTTCCGGGACAGGGGTCGGCTACACCTTC. Filled out from reference TRBV30 and TRBJ1-2, the complete variable domain reads SQTIHQWPATLVQPVGSPLSLECTVEGTSNPNLYWYRQAAGRGLQLLFYSVGIGQISSEVPQNLSASRPQDRQFILSSKKLLLSDSGFYLCARSGTGVGYTFGSGTRLTVV.